These 13 T cell receptor beta chains came from one sample sequenced in a study of T cell responses to AZD1222 COVID-19 vaccine. Sequenced by immunoSEQ multiplex PCR; TCRdb stores in-frame clones only, minus some. The sample shows more than 85,000 clones, 87% of them seen only once. This sample comprised peripheral blood, obtained on day 0 of AZD1222 vaccination. The receptor source for this set is an adult in good health.

The chain couples TRBV14 to TRBJ1-1; D is unclear. CDR3 length: 13 residues. Trimming left V 0 bases short and J 5 bases short, with 7 bases between. From germline, CDR1 is SGHDN and CDR2 FVKESK. The CDR3 sequence: CASSQELQTEAFF. CDR3 in DNA: TGTGCCAGCAGCCAAGAATTGCAAACTGAAGCTTTCTTT.

This CDR3 is CASSLAGVNEQFF. The CDR3, as DNA: TGTGCCAGCAGCTTAGCGGGGGTTAATGAGCAGTTCTTC. This sequence joins TRBV7-9 and TRBJ2-1, with D perhaps assigned TRBD1 or TRBD2 (5 bases each). Germline CDR1 reads SEHNR; CDR2 reads FQNEAQ (reference sequence). V lost 0 bases and J 7 bases, leaving 7 bases between the germline ends. The CDR3 runs to 13 residues.

The chain recombines TRBV30 with TRBJ1-2; a weak D match, TRBD1 (5 bases). Looked up from germline, CDR1 is GTSNPN and CDR2 is SVGIG (reference sequence). V lost 3 bases to trimming and J lost 5 bases, with 10 bases between them. CDR3 length: 12 amino acids. The CDR3 DNA reads TGTGCCTGGAGGGGACTGTCGTATGGCTACACCTTC. It is translated as CAWRGLSYGYTF.

This chain connects TRBV7-2 to TRBJ2-3; 14 bases match TRBD2. Germline CDR1 SGHTA, CDR2 FQGNSA. Losses at the gene ends were 5 bases for V and 5 bases for J; bases not matched to a gene: 6. The CDR3 totals 16 residues. The CDR3 region is CASSRGLAGAGDTQYF. CDR3 DNA: TGTGCCAGCAGCCGGGGACTAGCGGGGGCGGGAGATACGCAGTATTTT.

The count of this clone is one. V gene TRBV12-3 or TRBV12-4 combines with J gene TRBJ2-2; D is unresolved. V dropped 1 base and J dropped 4 bases, with 1 base sitting between them. The CDR3 has 12 residues. CDR3 region: CASSLVTGELFF. The DNA for the CDR3 is TGTGCCAGCAGTTTAGTCACCGGGGAGCTGTTTTTT.

The gene calls are TRBV6-6 and TRBJ1-3; unclear D gene. V lost 4 bases to trimming and J lost 8 bases, with 9 bases between them. This CDR3 contains 12 residues. CDR1 MNHNY and CDR2 SVGAGI come from the germline V gene (reference sequence). CDR3 nucleotides: TGTGCCAGCAGTTTCCTTGTGGACACCATATATTTT. Its translation is CASSFLVDTIYF.

V usage is TRBV7-2 and J usage is TRBJ2-7, with 10 bases aligning to TRBD1. The germline V gene has CDR1 SGHTA and CDR2 FQGNSA. V was clipped by 8 bases and J by 0 bases; unmatched bases: 1. CDR3 length equals 13 residues. The CDR3 protein is CASRTGGSYEQYF. For the CDR3, the DNA is TGTGCCAGCCGGACAGGGGGCTCCTACGAGCAGTACTTC.

For the CDR3, the DNA is TGTGCCAGCAGTTTATCAGCAGGGGGACCAGGCTACACCTTC. Translation: CASSLSAGGPGYTF. V usage is TRBV27 and J usage is TRBJ1-2; 7 bases agree with TRBD1. Per germline, CDR1 MNHEY and CDR2 SMNVEV (reference sequence). The CDR3 has 14 amino acids. With V trimmed by 0 bases and J by 8 bases, 6 bases remained unmatched.

The chain uses TRBV5-6 and TRBJ2-2; unclear D gene. The CDR3 spans 16 residues. Trimming pared 1 base from V and 2 bases from J, leaving 12 bases between. Looked up from germline, CDR1 is SGHDT and CDR2 is YYEEEE. The CDR3 region has the DNA TGTGCCAGCAGCTTGTGGCTGCAGGACAACACCGGGGAGCTGTTTTTT. This encodes CASSLWLQDNTGELFF.

The chain links TRBV7-2 to TRBJ1-2; 7 bases line up with TRBD1. CDR3 size: 14 residues. With V trimmed by 4 bases and J by 4 bases, 6 bases remained unmatched. Looked up from germline, CDR1 is SGHTA and CDR2 is FQGNSA. CDR3 DNA sequence: TGTGCCAGCAGCTCACAGGGGCTGATCTATGGCTACACCTTC. Translated, it gives CASSSQGLIYGYTF.

The chain links TRBV4-1 to TRBJ1-2; D not certain. The CDR3 is made up of 14 amino acids. Germline CDR1 MGHRA, CDR2 YSYEKL. Trimming left V 0 bases short and J 2 bases short, with 7 bases between. The CDR3 sequence is CASSQDGINYGYTF. The CDR3 DNA reads TGCGCCAGCAGCCAAGATGGGATCAACTATGGCTACACCTTC.

The rearrangement links TRBV11-2 to TRBJ2-3, with unresolved D. Between the trimmed V and J ends, which lost 4 bases and 4 bases, there was a span of 15 bases. The germline V gene has CDR1 SGHAT and CDR2 FQNNGV. The CDR3 spans 15 residues. CDR3 DNA sequence: TGTGCCAGCAGCTCCCTCCGAGCAAGGTCAGATACGCAGTATTTT. It specifies CASSSLRARSDTQYF.

The chain recombines TRBV5-4 with TRBJ2-5; D is possibly TRBD2 (6 bases). Trimming cost V 4 bases and J 2 bases, with 9 bases left between them. This CDR3 region has 13 residues. Germline CDR1 and CDR2: SGHNT and YYREEE (reference sequence). CDR3 DNA: TGTGCCAGCAGCCCGGGACTTCAAGAGACCCAGTACTTC. Amino acid sequence: CASSPGLQETQYF.